The sequence of this TCR beta chain was determined in a study of blood T cells in healthy people across ages (dated by TCRdb to between 2015 and 2017). General notes on the study: In model experiments, template switching captured roughly one uniquely barcoded TCR beta cDNA molecule for every two T cells. Donors were grouped into four age groups: young (average about 15 years), middle-aged (over 35), aged (around 60) and long-lived (just over 80). For two donors (one aged 18 to 29 and one aged 80 or older), the study analyzed two additional independent replicas of 1 million unique cDNA reads from the same blood draw. To track age-related changes in TCR beta repertoire diversity, the study relied on deep sequencing normalized with unique cDNA molecular identifiers. Donors of different ages were randomly distributed across sequencing lanes to avoid experimental bias.

What the authors observed across the whole study: The long-lived group showed more naive CD4+ T cells, fewer expanded clones and increased TCR diversity than the aged group, suggesting age selection. Estimates of total diversity from one million sequenced T cells were regarded as lower bounds and underestimates. Because donor CMV infection status was unknown, age-related changes in expanded clonotypes were potentially confounded. Observed TCR beta diversity per million T cells fell roughly linearly with age, and a significant reduction was already apparent by age around 40. Since profiling was done on bulk unsorted PBMCs, naive and antigen-experienced compartments could not be conclusively compared. A strong correlation was found between observed TCR beta diversity and the percentage of naive T cells measured by flow cytometry.

Points on this clonotype: Its antigen is still unknown. Base qualities are not recorded, but no much larger clone differs from it by a single base.

Library preparation employed 5' RACE. The sequencing machine was an Illumina HiSeq 2500. The second PCR ran for about 7 to 11 cycles and used a J-beta primer mix along with a sample-barcoded 5' primer. Each TCR beta cDNA molecule received a unique molecular identifier from a template-switch 5' adaptor carrying 12 random nucleotides. Each sample yielded at least 3 million CDR3-containing paired-end reads. First-strand cDNA synthesis was performed from all RNA using the Mint cDNA synthesis kit, with priming by a TRBC-specific oligonucleotide. Following uracil-DNA glycosylase treatment, a first 18-cycle PCR with universal primers M1SS and BC2_uni_R was performed on all cDNA. The paper's data handling went like this. Normalization of each sample was performed by random selection of 1 million high-quality reads, each carrying a distinct molecular identifier. Instead of being binned into consensus sequences, reads with shared molecular identifiers were discarded. MiTCR, run with a Q25 quality threshold and the strictest error-elimination algorithm, handled CDR3 identification, clonotype clustering and error correction. A nonparametric unseen species model with Euler transformation was used to estimate a lower bound on total TCR beta diversity. Using fastp at Q25 and MiXCR, TCRdb reprocessed the public reads and kept productive beta chains. Records with the same CDR3 protein are collapsed into one entry carrying the most frequent genes and DNA. What appears here as the V and J calls and clone size reflects TCRdb's work, not the paper's. This sample has about 640,000 distinct CDR3 sequences in its table, and about 43% of those were observed once. The top ten clonotypes cover around 30% of the sample.

Systemically healthy Caucasian individuals from Russia, roughly 40 in total and aged about 6 to 95 years, were included as donors. Each donor gave approximately 10 milliliters of peripheral blood, collected into EDTA-treated Vacutainer tubes. Ficoll-Paque density-gradient centrifugation was used to isolate PBMCs, with at least 7 million per sample. Trizol reagent was used to extract total RNA from the PBMCs, yielding at least 5 micrograms per sample. Naive CD45RAhigh/CD27high T cell percentages were measured by flow cytometry on a PBMC aliquot from every donor. V trim: 5 bases; J trim: 4 bases; unmatched bases: 8. CDR1 MDHEN and CDR2 SYDVKM were looked up in the germline V gene. The CDR3 runs 15 amino acids, cysteine and phenylalanine included. Only the CDR3 DNA stays, 45 bases, in frame from base 1.

The material sequenced was blood. Rearrangement joined TRBV28 to TRBJ2-7, with TRBD2 matching 10 junction bases. This TCR was sampled from a man at least 80 years old in good health. The CDR3: CASSTSGRARYEQYF. The nucleotides are TGTGCCAGCAGTACAAGCGGGAGGGCCAGGTACGAGCAGTACTTC.